A selection of T cell receptor beta chains follows, all from one sample in a study of CD8 T cells in Susac syndrome. TCRdb re-analysed the immunoSEQ multiplex PCR reads in MiXCR, keeping a single row per CDR3 protein. The sample carries a few hundred thousand distinct CDR3 sequences, more than 80% recorded once. The sequenced sample was CD8+ T cells from PBMCs. These receptors came from a human donor with multiple sclerosis. Each CDR3 is given with its conserved first and last residue. Each record gives: V gene, J gene, clone size, D gene, CDR3 protein, CDR3 DNA. A D gene is named only where the DNA matches it firmly. Where a row states a size, it is once, few, many or the class of an expanded clone; other rows omit it.

v_call: TRBV5-1; j_call: TRBJ2-4; clone_size: -; d_call: TRBD1; cdr3_aa: CASNGQGNIQYF; cdr3_nt: TGCGCCAGCAACGGACAGGGTAACATTCAGTACTTC
v_call: TRBV6-5; j_call: TRBJ2-6; clone_size: -; d_call: TRBD2; cdr3_aa: CASSYSTTSGISSGANVLTF; cdr3_nt: TGTGCCAGCAGTTACTCGACGACTAGCGGGATCTCCTCTGGGGCCAACGTCCTGACTTTC
v_call: TRBV5-6; j_call: TRBJ2-3; clone_size: -; d_call: TRBD1; cdr3_aa: CASSLTGTGGADTQYF; cdr3_nt: TGTGCCAGCAGTCTAACCGGGACAGGAGGGGCAGATACGCAGTATTTT
v_call: TRBV20-1; j_call: TRBJ2-1; clone_size: -; d_call: -; cdr3_aa: CSARDSSLASIDEQFF; cdr3_nt: TGCAGTGCTAGAGATTCATCCCTAGCGTCCATCGATGAGCAGTTCTTC
v_call: TRBV23-1; j_call: TRBJ2-4; clone_size: -; d_call: TRBD1; cdr3_aa: CASSHTLNSTGGEILGKNIQYF; cdr3_nt: TGCGCCAGCAGTCACACCCTTAACAGCACAGGGGGCGAAATTCTGGGCAAAAACATTCAGTACTTC
v_call: TRBV29-1; j_call: TRBJ2-7; clone_size: once; d_call: -; cdr3_aa: CSVQGLISYEQYF; cdr3_nt: TGCAGCGTTCAGGGCCTCATCTCCTACGAGCAGTACTTC
v_call: TRBV29-1; j_call: TRBJ2-5; clone_size: -; d_call: -; cdr3_aa: CSVGALFGVQETQYF; cdr3_nt: TGCAGCGTGGGGGCTCTTTTCGGGGTACAAGAGACCCAGTACTTC
v_call: TRBV10-2; j_call: TRBJ2-5; clone_size: few; d_call: TRBD1; cdr3_aa: CASHGQGRETQYF; cdr3_nt: TGCGCCAGCCACGGACAGGGGAGAGAGACCCAGTACTTC
v_call: TRBV5-1; j_call: TRBJ2-2; clone_size: -; d_call: -; cdr3_aa: CASSWPSDRNTGELFF; cdr3_nt: TGCGCCAGCAGCTGGCCTTCTGACAGAAACACCGGGGAGCTGTTTTTT
v_call: TRBV30; j_call: TRBJ2-7; clone_size: -; d_call: -; cdr3_aa: CAWSGGYEQYF; cdr3_nt: TGTGCCTGGAGTGGGGGCTACGAGCAGTACTTC
v_call: TRBV18; j_call: TRBJ2-3; clone_size: once; d_call: -; cdr3_aa: CASYSGFATDTQYF; cdr3_nt: TGTGCCAGCTACTCAGGGTTCGCCACAGATACGCAGTATTTT
v_call: TRBV14; j_call: TRBJ1-2; clone_size: -; d_call: -; cdr3_aa: CASSQGDSPHYHGYTF; cdr3_nt: TGTGCCAGCAGCCAAGGGGACTCACCGCATTATCATGGCTACACCTTC
v_call: TRBV4-1; j_call: TRBJ2-1; clone_size: -; d_call: TRBD2; cdr3_aa: CASSQVFLAGGSDEQFF; cdr3_nt: TGCGCCAGCAGCCAAGTCTTTCTAGCGGGAGGCAGCGATGAGCAGTTCTTC
v_call: TRBV28; j_call: TRBJ2-1; clone_size: once; d_call: -; cdr3_aa: CASSMTEHKYNEQFF; cdr3_nt: TGTGCCAGCAGCATGACAGAGCACAAATACAATGAGCAGTTCTTC
v_call: TRBV20-1; j_call: TRBJ1-5; clone_size: -; d_call: -; cdr3_aa: CSARSQSNSNQPQHF; cdr3_nt: TGCAGTGCTAGAAGTCAATCGAATAGCAATCAGCCCCAGCATTTT
v_call: TRBV5-1; j_call: TRBJ1-5; clone_size: -; d_call: -; cdr3_aa: CASSLEGAQQPQHF; cdr3_nt: TGCGCCAGCAGCTTGGAGGGCGCACAGCAGCCCCAGCATTTT
v_call: TRBV4-2; j_call: TRBJ2-7; clone_size: -; d_call: -; cdr3_aa: CASSPAGPREQYF; cdr3_nt: TGTGCCAGCAGCCCCGCAGGTCCGAGGGAGCAGTACTTC
v_call: TRBV6-1; j_call: TRBJ1-1; clone_size: -; d_call: -; cdr3_aa: CASMGIEAFF; cdr3_nt: TGTGCCAGCATGGGAATAGAAGCTTTCTTT
v_call: TRBV12-3/TRBV12-4; j_call: TRBJ1-1; clone_size: -; d_call: TRBD1; cdr3_aa: CASSPTDRALEAFF; cdr3_nt: TGTGCCAGCAGTCCGACTGACAGGGCTCTTGAAGCTTTCTTT
v_call: TRBV30; j_call: TRBJ2-7; clone_size: -; d_call: -; cdr3_aa: CAWSHGPIGERYF; cdr3_nt: TGTGCCTGGAGCCATGGGCCGATAGGTGAGCGGTACTTC
v_call: TRBV4-1; j_call: TRBJ2-1; clone_size: -; d_call: -; cdr3_aa: CASSQGAQSNEQFF; cdr3_nt: TGCGCCAGCAGCCAAGGAGCGCAGAGCAATGAGCAGTTCTTC
v_call: TRBV7-9; j_call: TRBJ1-5; clone_size: -; d_call: TRBD1; cdr3_aa: CASSQGGTGINQPQHF; cdr3_nt: TGTGCCAGCAGCCAGGGGGGGACAGGGATTAATCAGCCCCAGCATTTT
v_call: TRBV2; j_call: TRBJ2-7; clone_size: -; d_call: TRBD1; cdr3_aa: CASSFGTAGEQYF; cdr3_nt: TGTGCCAGCAGTTTCGGGACAGCTGGCGAGCAGTACTTC
v_call: TRBV19; j_call: TRBJ2-7; clone_size: -; d_call: TRBD2; cdr3_aa: CASSIDTGLAGSEQYF; cdr3_nt: TGTGCCAGTAGTATAGACACGGGACTAGCGGGAAGCGAGCAGTACTTC
v_call: TRBV7-2; j_call: TRBJ1-1; clone_size: -; d_call: -; cdr3_aa: CASSQGGFAEAFF; cdr3_nt: TGTGCCAGCAGCCAGGGCGGGTTTGCTGAAGCTTTCTTT
v_call: TRBV28; j_call: TRBJ1-2; clone_size: -; d_call: -; cdr3_aa: CASSPRAAGPNYGYTF; cdr3_nt: TGTGCCAGCAGTCCCCGGGCAGCCGGGCCTAACTATGGCTACACCTTC
v_call: TRBV5-4; j_call: TRBJ2-5; clone_size: -; d_call: TRBD2; cdr3_aa: CASSLDGLAGERPQETQYF; cdr3_nt: TGTGCCAGCAGCTTGGATGGACTAGCGGGAGAACGGCCCCAAGAGACCCAGTACTTC
v_call: TRBV2; j_call: TRBJ1-1; clone_size: -; d_call: TRBD1; cdr3_aa: CASSENRLGQGWTEAFF; cdr3_nt: TGTGCCAGCAGTGAAAACAGACTGGGACAGGGGTGGACTGAAGCTTTCTTT
v_call: TRBV2; j_call: TRBJ1-5; clone_size: -; d_call: -; cdr3_aa: CASSDGREGQPQHF; cdr3_nt: TGTGCCAGCAGTGATGGCAGAGAGGGCCAGCCCCAGCATTTT
v_call: TRBV27; j_call: TRBJ2-7; clone_size: few; d_call: TRBD1; cdr3_aa: CASSLSTGTDYEQYF; cdr3_nt: TGTGCCAGCAGTTTATCGACCGGGACAGATTACGAGCAGTACTTC
v_call: TRBV12-3/TRBV12-4; j_call: TRBJ2-7; clone_size: -; d_call: -; cdr3_aa: CASSSTSPREQYF; cdr3_nt: TGTGCCAGCAGCTCCACTAGCCCTAGGGAGCAGTACTTC
v_call: TRBV4-1; j_call: TRBJ2-5; clone_size: -; d_call: -; cdr3_aa: CASSPLISGETQYF; cdr3_nt: TGCGCCAGCAGCCCCCTGATCTCGGGAGAGACCCAGTACTTC
v_call: TRBV6-5; j_call: TRBJ2-3; clone_size: -; d_call: TRBD2; cdr3_aa: CASSYSASGTDTQYF; cdr3_nt: TGTGCCAGCAGTTACTCGGCTAGCGGGACAGATACGCAGTATTTT
v_call: TRBV4-1; j_call: TRBJ1-1; clone_size: -; d_call: -; cdr3_aa: CASSPRTELNTEAFF; cdr3_nt: TGCGCCAGCAGCCCCCGGACAGAATTGAACACTGAAGCTTTCTTT
v_call: TRBV5-6; j_call: TRBJ2-7; clone_size: -; d_call: TRBD1; cdr3_aa: CASSFPVDRGLDEQYF; cdr3_nt: TGTGCCAGCAGCTTCCCAGTAGACAGGGGGCTCGACGAGCAGTACTTC
v_call: TRBV13; j_call: TRBJ2-5; clone_size: -; d_call: -; cdr3_aa: CASSSLESIRETQYF; cdr3_nt: TGTGCCAGCAGCTCCCTCGAGTCTATCAGGGAGACCCAGTACTTC
v_call: TRBV11-2; j_call: TRBJ2-2; clone_size: -; d_call: -; cdr3_aa: CASSFWGREVTGELFF; cdr3_nt: TGTGCCAGCAGCTTTTGGGGCAGGGAGGTCACCGGGGAGCTGTTTTTT
v_call: TRBV20-1; j_call: TRBJ1-1; clone_size: -; d_call: -; cdr3_aa: CSALPGHNDGTEAFF; cdr3_nt: TGCAGTGCTTTACCGGGACACAACGACGGCACTGAAGCTTTCTTT
v_call: TRBV5-4; j_call: TRBJ2-7; clone_size: once; d_call: -; cdr3_aa: CASRMGNNEQYF; cdr3_nt: TGTGCCAGCAGGATGGGGAATAACGAGCAGTACTTC
v_call: TRBV6-1; j_call: TRBJ2-5; clone_size: -; d_call: -; cdr3_aa: CASSQDTYQETQYF; cdr3_nt: TGTGCCAGCAGTCAGGACACGTACCAAGAGACCCAGTACTTC
v_call: TRBV3-1; j_call: TRBJ2-5; clone_size: -; d_call: -; cdr3_aa: CASSPRTYSGETQYF; cdr3_nt: TGTGCCAGCAGCCCTCGGACTTACTCGGGGGAGACCCAGTACTTC
v_call: TRBV5-1; j_call: TRBJ2-1; clone_size: -; d_call: -; cdr3_aa: CASRVRDWNEQFF; cdr3_nt: TGCGCCAGCAGAGTCAGGGATTGGAATGAGCAGTTCTTC
v_call: TRBV29-1; j_call: TRBJ2-7; clone_size: -; d_call: -; cdr3_aa: CSVEEQGHSYEQYF; cdr3_nt: TGCAGCGTTGAAGAGCAGGGCCACTCCTACGAGCAGTACTTC
v_call: TRBV5-6; j_call: TRBJ2-7; clone_size: once; d_call: -; cdr3_aa: CASSLGAGSHEQYF; cdr3_nt: TGTGCCAGCAGCTTGGGAGCAGGCTCCCACGAGCAGTACTTC
v_call: TRBV20-1; j_call: TRBJ1-2; clone_size: -; d_call: -; cdr3_aa: CSARVGDYGYTF; cdr3_nt: TGCAGTGCTAGAGTTGGCGATTATGGCTACACCTTC
v_call: TRBV4-1; j_call: TRBJ2-1; clone_size: -; d_call: TRBD1; cdr3_aa: CASSLQGADNEQFF; cdr3_nt: TGCGCCAGCAGTCTACAGGGGGCGGACAATGAGCAGTTCTTC
v_call: TRBV13; j_call: TRBJ2-4; clone_size: -; d_call: -; cdr3_aa: CASSLGTSGIQYF; cdr3_nt: TGTGCCAGCAGCCTAGGGACTTCCGGGATTCAGTACTTC
v_call: TRBV7-9; j_call: TRBJ1-5; clone_size: -; d_call: TRBD1; cdr3_aa: CASSEQGYSNQPQHF; cdr3_nt: TGTGCCAGCAGCGAACAGGGGTATAGCAATCAGCCCCAGCATTTT
v_call: TRBV5-5; j_call: TRBJ2-7; clone_size: once; d_call: -; cdr3_aa: CASSKLTEASYEQYF; cdr3_nt: TGTGCCAGCAGTAAACTAACAGAGGCGTCCTACGAGCAGTACTTC
v_call: TRBV30; j_call: TRBJ2-5; clone_size: -; d_call: -; cdr3_aa: CAWSVGGPETQYF; cdr3_nt: TGTGCCTGGAGTGTAGGTGGTCCGGAGACCCAGTACTTC
v_call: TRBV27; j_call: TRBJ2-1; clone_size: -; d_call: -; cdr3_aa: CASSLRDFTSSYNEQFF; cdr3_nt: TGTGCCAGCAGTCTCAGGGACTTTACGAGCTCCTACAATGAGCAGTTCTTC
v_call: TRBV20-1; j_call: TRBJ2-7; clone_size: -; d_call: TRBD2; cdr3_aa: CSASTSGISYEQYF; cdr3_nt: TGCAGTGCTTCGACTAGCGGGATTTCCTACGAGCAGTACTTC
v_call: TRBV4-1; j_call: TRBJ2-7; clone_size: once; d_call: TRBD2; cdr3_aa: CASSHPIGLAGDNSYEQYF; cdr3_nt: TGCGCCAGCAGCCATCCAATAGGGCTAGCGGGGGACAACTCCTACGAGCAGTACTTC
v_call: TRBV28; j_call: TRBJ2-3; clone_size: -; d_call: -; cdr3_aa: CASSYHRGPDTQYF; cdr3_nt: TGTGCCAGCAGTTATCACCGGGGGCCAGATACGCAGTATTTT
v_call: TRBV7-9; j_call: TRBJ2-7; clone_size: -; d_call: -; cdr3_aa: CASSLTGLDEEQYF; cdr3_nt: TGTGCCAGCAGCTTGACAGGCCTCGACGAGGAGCAGTACTTC